The sample holds a few counts of the clone carrying this TCR beta chain. This sample was included in a study of molecular identifiers for immune sequencing clone quantification. MiXCR, run by TCRdb on the PCR reads, gives a single entry per CDR3 protein. The sample shows fewer than 350,000 distinct CDR3 sequences, roughly 23% of them seen only once. Trimming removed 3 bases from V and 1 base from J, with 10 bases in between. The V gene's germline CDR1 is LNHDA and CDR2 SQIVND (reference sequence). CDR3 size: 14 residues. Material: naive CD8+ T cells from blood, with Jurkat cell RNA spiked in. The sample's subset: FACS-sorted CD8+CD4-CCR7+CD45RA+ naive T cells. The receptor was isolated from a human donor in good health. Some libraries in this study had Jurkat cell RNA spiked in. The rearrangement joins TRBV19 to TRBJ2-7; D is undetermined. The CDR3 reads CASSISQPSYEQYF. The CDR3 region has the DNA TGTGCCAGTAGTATTTCCCAGCCATCCTACGAGCAGTACTTC.